This T cell receptor beta chain was identified in a study of blood T cell repertoires in COVID-19. Study as a whole: Samples of COVID-19 (acute and convalescent) were obtained from the United States, Italy and Spain.

Generated by immunoSEQ multiplex PCR, the TCRdb table keeps only in-frame clones and is missing some. The sample records hundreds of thousands of clones, 80% to 95% being singletons. Germline loops: CDR1 SEHNR, CDR2 FQNEAQ (reference sequence). The CDR3 is 15 amino acids. With 1 base clipped from V and 8 bases from J, the junction kept 7 bases outside the gene matches. Sequencing input: PBMCs or T cells enriched from blood (not recorded which). This chain links TRBV7-9 with TRBJ1-4; 7 bases match TRBD1. The source of this sequence is a woman in her late teens or twenties who had recovered from COVID-19. The CDR3 sequence: CASSLEGGWIEKLFF. The CDR3 bases are TGTGCCAGCAGCTTAGAAGGGGGCTGGATCGAAAAACTGTTTTTT.